This TCR beta chain was captured by sequencing in a study of cytomegalovirus exposure and HLA in healthy donors. Germline V lookup: CDR1 MNHNS, CDR2 SASEGT. Trimming took off 3 bases at V and 5 bases at J, with 5 bases between the two ends. The CDR3 contains 12 residues. This clone appeared a single time. The PCR employed 60 Vbeta primers together with 13 Jbeta primers. Using immunoSEQ multiplex PCR, the repertoire was profiled, and TCRdb retains in-frame clones only, with some absent. Of about 160,000 clones detected, roughly 84% appear once; the ten largest clones hold roughly 1%. The sample taken for sequencing was PBMCs. The rearrangement uses TRBV6-1 and TRBJ1-5; unclear D gene. The TCR comes from a man under 40 in good health and CMV-seronegative. The CDR3 sequence is CASSDGDQPQHF. Here the CDR3 DNA reads TGTGCCAGCAGTGACGGGGATCAGCCCCAGCATTTT.